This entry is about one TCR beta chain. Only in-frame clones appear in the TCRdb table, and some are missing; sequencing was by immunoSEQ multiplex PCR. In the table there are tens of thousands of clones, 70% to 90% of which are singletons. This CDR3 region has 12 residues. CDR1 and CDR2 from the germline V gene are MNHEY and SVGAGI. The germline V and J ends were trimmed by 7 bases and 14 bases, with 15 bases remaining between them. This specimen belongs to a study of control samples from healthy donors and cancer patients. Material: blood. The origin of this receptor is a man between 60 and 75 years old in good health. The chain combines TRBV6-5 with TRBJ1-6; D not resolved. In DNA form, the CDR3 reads TGTGCCAGCATCGAAGGGCTTAAGGCCCTCCACTTT. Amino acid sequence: CASIEGLKALHF.